These 29 T cell receptor beta chains were all obtained from the same sample, sequenced in a study of cytomegalovirus exposure and HLA in healthy donors. 60 Vbeta and 13 Jbeta primers were used in PCR. Using immunoSEQ multiplex PCR, the repertoire was profiled, and TCRdb retains in-frame clones only, with some absent. The table includes over 85,000 clones, about 8% detected once. The sample taken for sequencing was PBMCs. The receptors originated from a man in his fifties in good health and CMV-seronegative.

This chain links TRBV13 with TRBJ2-7; TRBD2 aligns across 7 bases. Germline loops: CDR1 PRHDT, CDR2 FYEKMQ (reference sequence). The trim removed 2 bases at V and 4 bases at J, leaving 5 bases unmatched. The CDR3 is 14 residues long. The CDR3 DNA reads as TGTGCCAGCAGCTTAACGGGAGGAATGTACGAGCAGTACTTC. Translation: CASSLTGGMYEQYF.

This clone has only a few counts. The chain combines TRBV25-1 with TRBJ1-1; 7 nucleotides agree with TRBD1. Germline CDR1 MGHDK, CDR2 SYGVNS. Germline trimming cut 7 bases from V and 5 bases from J; bases unmatched to any gene: 10. The CDR3 runs to 14 residues. CDR3 amino acids: CASIPTGRGTEAFF. In nucleotides, the CDR3 is TGTGCCAGCATCCCAACGGGCAGGGGGACTGAAGCTTTCTTT.

This chain joins TRBV30 and TRBJ2-1, with 7 bases that match TRBD2. From germline, CDR1 is GTSNPN and CDR2 SVGIG (reference sequence). The CDR3 covers 16 residues. V was pared by 3 bases and J by 5 bases, with 13 bases of the junction left unmatched. CDR3 amino acids: CAWRESRLASHNEQFF. CDR3 sequence (DNA): TGTGCCTGGAGAGAATCAAGACTAGCTAGTCACAATGAGCAGTTCTTC. The full variable domain, with the rest looked up from reference TRBV30 and TRBJ2-1, is SQTIHQWPATLVQPVGSPLSLECTVEGTSNPNLYWYRQAAGRGLQLLFYSVGIGQISSEVPQNLSASRPQDRQFILSSKKLLLSDSGFYLCAWRESRLASHNEQFFGPGTRLTVL.

This clone was counted between two and nine times. The chain has TRBV6-6 and TRBJ2-2, with 7 positions matching TRBD2. The CDR3 sequence is 16 residues long. V was pared by 2 bases and J by 0 bases, with 3 bases of the junction left unmatched. CDR1 and CDR2 from the germline V gene are MNHNY and SVGAGI (reference sequence). CDR3 region: CASSYLGLANTGELFF. DNA for the CDR3: TGTGCCAGCAGTTACCTAGGACTAGCGAACACCGGGGAGCTGTTTTTT.

This chain links TRBV5-1 with TRBJ2-1, with 8 bases matching TRBD2. Germline values: CDR1 SGHRS, CDR2 YFSETQ. This CDR3 has 17 amino acids. V lost 6 bases to trimming and J lost 8 bases; unmatched junction nucleotides: 19. CDR3 sequence (DNA): TGCGCCAGCACCCGGTTGGGCGGGGGGTTCCCAAGGGATGAGCAGTTCTTC. The encoded protein is CASTRLGGGFPRDEQFF.

The chain joins TRBV19 to TRBJ2-5, with TRBD1 matching 12 bases. The CDR3 length is 15 residues. Germline V gene lookup returns CDR1 LNHDA and CDR2 SQIVND (reference sequence). Losses at the gene ends were 1 base for V and 4 bases for J; bases not matched to a gene: 1. The CDR3 loop reads CASSIGDRGRETQYF. CDR3 coding DNA: TGTGCCAGTAGTATAGGGGACAGGGGGCGAGAGACCCAGTACTTC.

This clone was counted between two and nine times. The chain combines TRBV4-2 with TRBJ1-1; tentative D call: TRBD1 (5 bases). The length of the CDR3 is 11 residues. V lost 6 bases and J lost 5, with 7 bases in between. The germline gives CDR1 LGHNA, CDR2 YNFKEQ. The CDR3 DNA reads as TGTGCCAGCAGTGGGGGGACTGAAGCTTTCTTT. Residues: CASSGGTEAFF.

The CDR3 bases are TGTGCCAGCAGCCCATTGGCCGGGACAGACTACGAGCAGTACTTC. This translates into CASSPLAGTDYEQYF. This chain uses TRBV5-4 with TRBJ2-7; 7 bases line up with TRBD1. CDR3 length: 15 amino acids. The V segment lost 4 bases and the J segment 3 bases; nucleotides outside the gene matches: 10. Germline CDR1 is SGHNT and CDR2 is YYREEE (reference sequence).

A few counts support this clone. The V gene is TRBV7-2, the J gene TRBJ2-1, with 8 bases identical to TRBD2. The CDR3 loop spans 17 amino acids. Germline CDR1 and CDR2: SGHTA and FQGNSA. V lost 1 base, J lost 4 bases, and 9 bases stayed unmatched. The CDR3 loop is CASSLGVSGGVYNEQFF. DNA of the CDR3: TGTGCCAGCAGCTTAGGGGTTTCGGGGGGGGTATACAATGAGCAGTTCTTC. The full variable domain, completed using reference TRBV7-2 and TRBJ2-1, is GAGVSQSPSNKVTEKGKDVELRCDPISGHTALYWYRQSLGQGLEFLIYFQGNSAPDKSGLPSDRFSAERTGGSVSTLTIQRTQQEDSAVYLCASSLGVSGGVYNEQFFGPGTRLTVL.

J is TRBJ2-3 and V is TRBV7-8; the D gene is possibly TRBD2 (5 bases). The V end was cut by 6 bases, the J end by 7 bases, with 11 bases between. The germline CDR1 and CDR2 sequences are SGHVS and FQNEAQ. CDR3 length: 12 residues. This chain's CDR3 is CASSSRGNTQYF. DNA of the CDR3: TGTGCCAGCAGTTCTAGAGGGAATACGCAGTATTTT.

This rearrangement joins TRBV30 to TRBJ1-2; D perhaps matches TRBD1 (5 bases). Trimming shortened V by 2 bases and J by 0 bases, and 16 bases separated the two germline ends. This CDR3 has 16 residues. CDR1 GTSNPN and CDR2 SVGIG come from the germline V gene (reference sequence). CDR3 sequence reads: CAWSSGGAGTNYGYTF. The CDR3 nucleotides are TGTGCCTGGAGTAGTGGAGGGGCAGGTACTAACTATGGCTACACCTTC.

The rearrangement joins TRBV28 to TRBJ2-7; 9 bases are a match to TRBD1. Germline CDR1 and CDR2: MDHEN and SYDVKM. V lost 0 bases and J lost 5; bases outside the gene matches: 5. This CDR3 region has 15 residues. Here the CDR3 reads CASSLWGQGRHEQYF. Here the CDR3 DNA reads TGTGCCAGCAGTTTATGGGGACAGGGAAGGCACGAGCAGTACTTC.

This clone was recorded a few times. The chain is built from TRBV18 and TRBJ2-1; TRBD1 matches at 7 bases. V lost 3 bases and J lost 5; bases outside the gene matches: 4. The CDR3 has 14 residues. CDR1 and CDR2 (germline): KGHSH, LQKENI. Here the CDR3 reads CASSPRQGHNEQFF. The CDR3 DNA reads TGTGCCAGCTCACCCCGACAGGGCCACAATGAGCAGTTCTTC.

This clone was observed a handful of times. J is TRBJ2-7 and V is TRBV29-1; D unresolved. The CDR3 totals 12 residues. Germline CDR1 and CDR2: SQVTM and ANQGSEA. Trimming removed 2 bases from V and 2 bases from J, with 7 bases in between. CDR3 sequence reads: CSVESGTYEQYF. In DNA form, the CDR3 reads TGCAGCGTTGAATCAGGTACCTACGAGCAGTACTTC.

The chain is built from TRBV5-4 and TRBJ2-1; 9 positions agree with TRBD2. Trimming at V came to 0 bases and at J to 2 bases, leaving 3 bases not matched to a gene. The CDR3 contains 16 residues. Per the germline V gene, CDR1 is SGHNT and CDR2 is YYREEE (reference sequence). The CDR3 sequence is CASSLGRGGAYNEQFF. The CDR3 DNA reads as TGTGCCAGCAGCTTGGGGCGGGGGGGCGCCTACAATGAGCAGTTCTTC.

The chain links TRBV4-1 to TRBJ1-4, with D unresolved. The CDR3 is 16 residues long. Germline V gene lookup returns CDR1 MGHRA and CDR2 YSYEKL. Trimming took off 0 bases at V and 6 bases at J, with 14 bases between the two ends. The CDR3 nucleotides read TGCGCCAGCAGCCAAGACTATTTAAGCACCTATGAAAAACTGTTTTTT. The encoded protein is CASSQDYLSTYEKLFF.

This clone was seen once. The J gene is TRBJ2-3, the V gene TRBV7-9, with 13 bases matching TRBD2. The trim removed 4 bases at V and 4 bases at J, leaving 8 bases unmatched. CDR3 length: 17 amino acids. The germline gives CDR1 SEHNR, CDR2 FQNEAQ (reference sequence). DNA for the CDR3: TGTGCCAGCAGCTCAGGGACTAGCGGGGCCAATCCAGATACGCAGTATTTT. The encoded protein is CASSSGTSGANPDTQYF.

This clone came up a few times. The chain couples TRBV6-5 to TRBJ1-3, with D possibly matching TRBD1 (5 bases). Germline V CDR1 and CDR2: MNHEY, SVGAGI. With 4 bases removed from V and 8 bases from J, the gap between germline ends came to 12 bases. This CDR3 has 13 amino acids. CDR3: CASSWTRGDTIYF. For the CDR3, the DNA is TGTGCCAGCAGTTGGACTAGGGGAGACACCATATATTTT.

This clone has a handful of counts. The chain carries TRBV20-1 and TRBJ2-7; D may be TRBD2 (5 bases). The CDR3 runs 10 residues. Germline assignment: CDR1 DFQATT and CDR2 SNEGSKA (reference sequence). The V end lost 3 bases, the J end lost 7 bases, and 7 bases lay between the germline ends. The CDR3 DNA follows: TGCAGTGCTAGTCGAGGGGAGCAGTACTTC. Protein sequence: CSASRGEQYF.

The V gene is TRBV7-2, the J gene TRBJ2-1; D possibly corresponds to TRBD1 (6 bases). The CDR3 is made up of 14 amino acids. CDR1 SGHTA and CDR2 FQGNSA come from the germline V gene. V shed 5 bases and J shed 3 bases, with 11 bases lying between them. The chain's CDR3 is CASSPGQFYNEQFF. The CDR3 nucleotides read TGTGCCAGCAGCCCAGGACAGTTCTACAATGAGCAGTTCTTC.

This clone has just a few counts. The chain has TRBV28 and TRBJ1-2, with TRBD1 matching 8 bases. CDR1 is MDHEN and CDR2 is SYDVKM in the germline V gene. This CDR3 is built from 14 residues. The ends lost 5 bases at V and 4 bases at J; junction bases unmatched: 6. CDR3 sequence (DNA): TGTGCCAGCAGTGCACAGGGGGTTACCTATGGCTACACCTTC. It encodes CASSAQGVTYGYTF.

The CDR3 coding sequence is TGTGCCAGCAGCTTAGCCCCGACAGGGGGCGCGGATCTTGGCTACACCTTC. Translation: CASSLAPTGGADLGYTF. This chain links TRBV7-2 with TRBJ1-2, with 10 bases matching TRBD1. The CDR3 extends over 17 amino acids. Trimming cost V 0 bases and J 7 bases; bases outside gene matches: 11. Germline loops: CDR1 SGHTA, CDR2 FQGNSA. The whole variable domain, filled in from reference TRBV7-2 and TRBJ1-2, reads GAGVSQSPSNKVTEKGKDVELRCDPISGHTALYWYRQSLGQGLEFLIYFQGNSAPDKSGLPSDRFSAERTGGSVSTLTIQRTQQEDSAVYLCASSLAPTGGADLGYTFGSGTRLTVV.

The rearrangement links TRBV29-1 to TRBJ2-7; 9 bases line up with TRBD1. With V trimmed by 3 bases and J by 5 bases, 8 bases remained unmatched. Germline V lookup: CDR1 SQVTM, CDR2 ANQGSEA. This CDR3 is built from 14 residues. CDR3 DNA sequence: TGCAGCGTTGAGCGGACAGGGGCCCCCCACGAGCAGTACTTC. Amino acid sequence: CSVERTGAPHEQYF.

This clone was observed a handful of times. The chain recombines TRBV7-9 with TRBJ2-1; 10 bases are a match to TRBD1. In germline, CDR1 is SEHNR, CDR2 FQNEAQ (reference sequence). CDR3 length: 17 amino acids. Unmatched junction bases numbered 11, after V lost 5 bases and J lost 4 bases. CDR3 bases: TGTGCCAGCAGCGCGTCCTCCGGGACAGGGGTTTACAATGAGCAGTTCTTC. It translates to CASSASSGTGVYNEQFF.

This clone was found a few times. The chain combines TRBV5-1 with TRBJ2-3; D possibly corresponds to TRBD2 (6 bases). The ends were cut back, 5 bases at V and 3 bases at J, with 13 bases in the middle. The CDR3 contains 14 residues. In germline, CDR1 is SGHRS, CDR2 YFSETQ. Here the CDR3 DNA reads TGCGCCAGCAGGGAGTGGGGGGAAACAGATACGCAGTATTTT. This codes for CASREWGETDTQYF.

This clone was seen more than once but under ten times. The chain uses TRBV19 and TRBJ1-2; TRBD1 matches at 7 bases. Germline CDR1 LNHDA, CDR2 SQIVND (reference sequence). This CDR3 comprises 12 residues. The V segment lost 7 bases and the J segment 8 bases; nucleotides outside the gene matches: 7. CDR3 DNA sequence: TGTGCCAGTAACACAGGGGAGAAGGGCTACACCTTC. Translation: CASNTGEKGYTF.

This clone was counted a few times. CDR3 region: CASSRDSSGNTIYF. CDR3 in DNA: TGCGCCAGCAGCCGTGACAGCTCTGGAAACACCATATATTTT. The chain carries TRBV5-1 and TRBJ1-3; D might be TRBD1 (5 bases). Germline V lookup: CDR1 SGHRS, CDR2 YFSETQ. The CDR3 is made up of 14 amino acids. Trimming took 4 bases from V and 0 from J, leaving 8 bases between them.

The chain combines TRBV27 with TRBJ2-2; TRBD2 agrees at 8 bases. From germline, CDR1 is MNHEY and CDR2 SMNVEV (reference sequence). The CDR3 contains 16 residues. The trim removed 5 bases at V and 2 bases at J, leaving 7 bases unmatched. The CDR3 loop reads CASSPWTSRNTGELFF. The CDR3 DNA reads TGTGCCAGCAGTCCTTGGACTAGCAGAAACACCGGGGAGCTGTTTTTT.

This clone showed up just a few times. The gene calls are TRBV4-1 and TRBJ2-7; the D gene is possibly TRBD1 (6 bases). Per the germline V gene, CDR1 is MGHRA and CDR2 is YSYEKL. The CDR3 is 13 amino acids. Trimming shortened V by 2 bases and J by 4 bases, and 9 bases separated the two germline ends. The CDR3 protein is CASSQWTEYEQYF. Here the CDR3 DNA reads TGCGCCAGCAGCCAATGGACAGAATACGAGCAGTACTTC.